The T cell receptor (beta chain) under discussion was sequenced for a study of cytomegalovirus exposure and HLA in healthy donors. Study at large: Earlier, 150 million to 200 million T cells were analyzed, and 90 million to 120 million unique TCR beta sequences were found among them. General observations from the study: Data from an earlier analysis indicated that most TCR beta V segments were productive either about 87% or about 30% of the time. Excluded were some V segments that proved indistinguishable, including TRBV6-2 and TRBV6-3.

This PCR relied on a set of 60 Vbeta primers and 13 Jbeta primers. The protocol was immunoSEQ multiplex PCR, while the TCRdb copy is restricted to in-frame clones and leaves out a portion. Of 130,000 to 150,000 clones in the sample, about three quarters were seen once. The CDR3 spans 15 residues. Trimming at V came to 6 bases and at J to 5 bases, leaving 11 bases not matched to a gene. Germline CDR1 reads MDHEN; CDR2 reads SYDVKM. A few counts support this clone. Its antigen remains unidentified. The sequenced sample consisted of PBMCs. The J gene is TRBJ2-7, the V gene TRBV28; 9 bases are shared with TRBD1. The receptor comes from a man aged 40-49 years in good health and CMV-seropositive. The CDR3 region is CASRLAGTGIHEQYF. The DNA for the CDR3 is TGTGCCAGCAGGTTAGCCGGGACAGGGATCCACGAGCAGTACTTC.